Following are 9 T cell receptor beta chains from one sample sequenced in a study of graft-versus-host responses after intestinal transplantation. The antigens of these receptors remain unknown. Generated by immunoSEQ multiplex PCR, the TCRdb table keeps only in-frame clones and is missing some. The table shows approximately 88,000 clones, with around 93% occurring only once. The sequences come from unstimulated CD4+ T cells sorted from spleen or lymph node cells, collected before transplant. These receptors were obtained from a human donor who was the organ donor for an intestinal transplant.

V gene TRBV2 combines with J gene TRBJ1-1; TRBD1 matches at 8 bases. Germline CDR1 is SNHLY and CDR2 is FYNNEI. Trimming at V came to 6 bases and at J to 3 bases, leaving 12 bases not matched to a gene. The CDR3 length is 16 residues. In DNA, the CDR3 is TGTGCCAGCAGGGCCGGGACAGGATCCTCCTACACTGAAGCTTTCTTT. Its protein is CASRAGTGSSYTEAFF. Variable domain in full (rest from reference TRBV2 and TRBJ1-1): EPEVTQTPSHQVTQMGQEVILRCVPISNHLYFYWYRQILGQKVEFLVSFYNNEISEKSEIFDDQFSVERPDGSNFTLKIRSTKLEDSAMYFCASRAGTGSSYTEAFFGQGTRLTVV.

The chain links TRBV5-4 to TRBJ2-7; a weak D match, TRBD2 (6 bases). Trimming removed 4 bases at V and 0 bases at J, with 14 bases between. The CDR3 has 15 residues. Germline V gives CDR1 SGHNT, CDR2 YYREEE (reference sequence). CDR3 DNA: TGTGCCAGCAGCCGGGACTCTGGGAGCTCCTACGAGCAGTACTTC. This encodes CASSRDSGSSYEQYF.

V is TRBV4-3 and J is TRBJ1-2, with D perhaps TRBD1 (5 bases). This CDR3 is built from 13 residues. Germline CDR1 is LGHNA and CDR2 is YSLEER. The V end lost 4 bases, the J end lost 2 bases, and 8 bases lay between the germline ends. CDR3 protein: CASSLRGNYGYTF. The CDR3 DNA follows: TGCGCCAGCAGCCTTCGGGGGAACTATGGCTACACCTTC.

The chain recombines TRBV28 with TRBJ1-1; no reliable D call. CDR3 length: 15 residues. Per the germline V gene, CDR1 is MDHEN and CDR2 is SYDVKM. V was shortened by 1 base and J by 4 bases, with 13 bases between the two germline ends. This chain's CDR3 is CASSLFPRAGTEAFF. The CDR3 DNA is TGTGCCAGCAGTTTATTCCCCCGCGCAGGCACTGAAGCTTTCTTT.

The table lists this clone with a count of one. The V and J genes are TRBV11-1 and TRBJ1-5; D remains ambiguous. V gave up 2 bases and J gave up 2 bases, with 4 bases separating them. CDR3 length: 13 residues. Looked up from germline, CDR1 is SGHAT and CDR2 is FQDESV (reference sequence). This CDR3 reads CASSLQGNQPQHF. Written as DNA, the CDR3 is TGTGCCAGCAGCTTACAGGGCAATCAGCCCCAGCATTTT.

The V gene is TRBV7-9, the J gene TRBJ2-1; 8 bases agree with TRBD1. V shed 3 bases and J 3 bases; nucleotides not matched to a gene: 1. CDR3 length: 14 residues. CDR1 and CDR2 from the germline V gene are SEHNR and FQNEAQ (reference sequence). The CDR3 DNA reads as TGTGCCAGCAGCTTTGACAGGGGCTACAATGAGCAGTTCTTC. Amino acid sequence: CASSFDRGYNEQFF.

For the CDR3, the DNA is TGCGCCAGCCACTCTCTGGACAGGGGAATTCTCGAGCAGTACTTC. Protein product: CASHSLDRGILEQYF. J is TRBJ2-7 and V is TRBV23-1; 9 nucleotides agree with TRBD1. TRBV23-1 is given ORF status, its function remaining uncertain. The CDR3 consists of 15 residues. Losses at the gene ends were 8 bases for V and 6 bases for J; bases not matched to a gene: 14.

The table lists this clone with a count of one. The chain joins TRBV13 to TRBJ1-3, with D possibly being TRBD1 (5 bases). CDR3 length equals 16 residues. V lost 5 bases to trimming and J lost 8 bases, with 22 bases between them. Germline V lookup: CDR1 PRHDT, CDR2 FYEKMQ (reference sequence). In nucleotides, the CDR3 is TGTGCCAGCAGCCCCCGGGACCCGAATGTGCGAGACACCATATATTTT. Translated: CASSPRDPNVRDTIYF.

The J gene is TRBJ1-2, the V gene TRBV11-2; D uncertain. The CDR3 runs to 12 residues. Per germline, CDR1 SGHAT and CDR2 FQNNGV. The germline V and J ends were trimmed by 5 bases and 4 bases, with 8 bases remaining between them. The CDR3 DNA is TGTGCCAGCAGCCTACTCAGCTATGGCTACACCTTC. This codes for CASSLLSYGYTF.